The 21 T cell receptor beta chains below come from one sample, sequenced in a study of T cells after yellow fever vaccination. TCRdb re-called the 5' RACE reads with MiXCR, one entry per CDR3 protein. The sample lists 300,000 to 400,000 distinct CDR3 sequences, approximately 12% occurring once. The sequences come from CD4+ T cells sorted from PBMCs, collected 15 days after the yellow fever booster vaccination. These receptors all come from a man younger than 30 who received the YFV17D yellow fever vaccine.

V and J are TRBV6-2 or TRBV6-3 and TRBJ1-3; 9 nucleotides align to TRBD1. V was pared by 8 bases and J by 8 bases, with 16 bases of the junction left unmatched. The CDR3 contains 16 residues. Per the germline V gene, CDR1 is MNHEY and CDR2 is SVGEGT. CDR3 in amino acids: CASGPMGQGGKDTIYF. The CDR3 DNA follows: TGTGCCAGCGGCCCAATGGGACAGGGAGGAAAGGACACCATATATTTT.

This rearrangement joins TRBV5-1 to TRBJ2-7; 11 bases map to TRBD1. The trim removed 4 bases at V and 2 bases at J, leaving 5 bases unmatched. The CDR3 runs to 15 residues. Germline V gene data show CDR1 as SGHRS and CDR2 as YFSETQ. CDR3 protein: CASSTGQGATYEQYV. Here the CDR3 DNA reads TGCGCCAGCAGCACCGGACAGGGGGCAACCTACGAGCAGTACGTC.

V is TRBV15 and J is TRBJ2-5; TRBD1 aligns across 8 bases. Per germline, CDR1 LNHNV and CDR2 YYDKDF (reference sequence). The length of the CDR3 is 14 residues. Trimming took 3 bases from V and 0 from J; bases not matched to a gene: 0. The CDR3 coding sequence is TGTGCCACCAGCAGGGGACAGGACCAAGAGACCCAGTACTTC. The encoded protein is CATSRGQDQETQYF.

The V gene is TRBV18, the J gene TRBJ2-7; no firm D call. The germline V gene has CDR1 KGHSH and CDR2 LQKENI. The V end lost 6 bases, the J end lost 6 bases, and 18 bases lay between the germline ends. The CDR3 is 14 residues long. CDR3 nucleotides: TGTGCCAGCTCTTACTGGACGGAGATGAGCGAGCAGTACTTC. This encodes CASSYWTEMSEQYF. The full variable domain, in which reference TRBV18 and TRBJ2-7 provide the parts outside the CDR3, is NAGVMQNPRHLVRRRGQEARLRCSPMKGHSHVYWYRQLPEEGLKFMVYLQKENIIDESGMPKERFSAEFPKEGPSILRIQQVVRGDSAAYFCASSYWTEMSEQYFGPGTRLTVT.

This sequence joins TRBV4-2 and TRBJ1-3; 7 nucleotides line up with TRBD1. Per germline, CDR1 LGHNA and CDR2 YNFKEQ. This CDR3 spans 21 amino acids. V trimming: 1 base; J trimming: 3 bases; junction bases outside the gene matches: 21. DNA of the CDR3: TGTGCCAGCAGCCAAGTCACCCTCGGGACAGTAAGGAGTACGTTTGGAAACACCATATATTTT. Translation: CASSQVTLGTVRSTFGNTIYF.

CDR3 residues: CASSVPGQRSTDTQYF. For the CDR3, the DNA is TGTGCCAGCAGCGTACCGGGACAGCGAAGCACAGATACGCAGTATTTT. The chain recombines TRBV5-4 with TRBJ2-3; 7 bases agree with TRBD1. V trimming: 4 bases; J trimming: 0 bases; junction bases outside the gene matches: 8. This CDR3 is built from 16 residues. CDR1 SGHNT and CDR2 YYREEE come from the germline V gene (reference sequence).

The table lists this clonotype with a few counts. The chain combines TRBV18 with TRBJ2-5, with 9 bases that match TRBD1. Germline V gene data show CDR1 as KGHSH and CDR2 as LQKENI. There are 15 residues in the CDR3. V lost 5 bases, J lost 1 base, and 5 bases stayed unmatched. CDR3 bases: TGTGCCAGCTCATTCTCACAGGGGGCCCAAGAGACCCAGTACTTC. Translating it yields CASSFSQGAQETQYF.

This clonotype has a handful of counts. This rearrangement joins TRBV5-5 to TRBJ2-6, with unresolved D. Germline assignment: CDR1 SGHKS and CDR2 YYEKEE (reference sequence). Trimming took 2 bases from V and 2 from J, leaving 8 bases between them. This CDR3 is built from 15 residues. CDR3 region: CASSFSKPGANVLTF. The CDR3 DNA sequence: TGTGCCAGCAGCTTTTCCAAGCCTGGGGCCAACGTCCTGACTTTC.

The sample holds a few counts of this clonotype. CDR3 residues: CASSSLAGTEAFF. Here the CDR3 DNA reads TGTGCCAGTAGTTCCCTGGCAGGGACTGAAGCTTTCTTT. This chain links TRBV19 with TRBJ1-1, with D tentatively TRBD1 (5 bases). Trimming left V 5 bases short and J 5 bases short, with 12 bases between. The CDR3 sequence is 13 residues long. Germline CDR1 reads LNHDA; CDR2 reads SQIVND (reference sequence).

This clonotype showed up just a few times. This chain links TRBV3-1 with TRBJ2-5; TRBD2 is a possible D gene (7 bases). There are 14 residues in the CDR3. Between the trimmed V and J ends, which lost 8 bases and 5 bases, there was a span of 18 bases. In germline, CDR1 is LGHDT, CDR2 YNNKEL (reference sequence). As DNA, the CDR3 is TGTGCCAGCTTTGCTAGCGCGGGGGCGGAGACCCAGTACTTC. As protein: CASFASAGAETQYF.

This clonotype has just a few counts. The chain joins TRBV6-2 or TRBV6-3 to TRBJ2-5; 14 positions match TRBD2. Germline V gene data show CDR1 as MNHEY and CDR2 as SVGEGT. The ends lost 6 bases at V and 2 bases at J; junction bases unmatched: 8. The CDR3 is 17 residues long. For the CDR3, the DNA is TGTGCCAGCAGAGACCGACTAGCGGGGGGGAATCAAGAGACCCAGTACTTC. As protein: CASRDRLAGGNQETQYF.

The J gene is TRBJ2-2, the V gene TRBV24-1, with 8 bases identical to TRBD1. Germline assignment: CDR1 KGHDR and CDR2 SFDVKD. The CDR3 has 16 amino acids. Trimming took 2 bases from V and 5 from J; bases not matched to a gene: 6. DNA of the CDR3: TGTGCCACCAGTGATTCTCAGGGGGCTCGGACCGGGGAGCTGTTTTTT. Encoded protein: CATSDSQGARTGELFF.

This clonotype was detected only a few times. The chain employs TRBV20-1 and TRBJ1-1; D gene uncertain. V lost 4 bases to trimming and J lost 1 base, with 13 bases between them. Germline V gene lookup returns CDR1 DFQATT and CDR2 SNEGSKA (reference sequence). This CDR3 is 14 amino acids long. The CDR3: CSATRGGQNTEAFF. The DNA for the CDR3 is TGCAGTGCTACCCGGGGAGGGCAGAACACTGAAGCTTTCTTT.

In nucleotides, the CDR3 is TGTGCCAGCAGCTTAGTTCCCGACACGGGGGAGAAGAATTCACCCCTCCACTTT. Translation: CASSLVPDTGEKNSPLHF. The chain recombines TRBV7-6 with TRBJ1-6; a possible D gene is TRBD1 (5 bases). The CDR3 extends over 18 amino acids. CDR1 and CDR2 from the germline V gene are SGHVS and FNYEAQ. V lost 1 base and J 7 bases, leaving 20 bases between the germline ends.

The V gene is TRBV5-1, the J gene TRBJ1-1; D not certain. CDR1 and CDR2 (germline): SGHRS, YFSETQ. This CDR3 is built from 13 residues. V was shortened by 7 bases and J by 0 bases, with 10 bases between the two germline ends. This chain's CDR3 is CASADYMNTEAFF. The CDR3 DNA reads TGCGCCAGCGCCGACTACATGAACACTGAAGCTTTCTTT. The complete variable domain, with remaining parts taken from reference TRBV5-1 and TRBJ1-1, reads KAGVTQTPRYLIKTRGQQVTLSCSPISGHRSVSWYQQTPGQGLQFLFEYFSETQRNKGNFPGRFSGRQFSNSRSEMNVSTLELGDSALYLCASADYMNTEAFFGQGTRLTVV.

The chain joins TRBV7-9 to TRBJ1-1; 7 bases line up with TRBD1. The CDR3 spans 15 residues. V was clipped by 5 bases and J by 5 bases; unmatched bases: 11. Germline lookup yields CDR1 SEHNR and CDR2 FQNEAQ (reference sequence). CDR3: CASSQGWQGVTEAFF. The CDR3 DNA follows: TGTGCCAGCAGCCAAGGTTGGCAGGGGGTGACTGAAGCTTTCTTT.

This rearrangement joins TRBV5-1 to TRBJ2-3; no definite D call. The CDR3 is 16 residues long. Germline lookup yields CDR1 SGHRS and CDR2 YFSETQ. V gave up 0 bases and J gave up 5 bases, with 16 bases separating them. The CDR3 loop reads CASSLEPAGSGDTQYF. The CDR3 DNA reads TGCGCCAGCAGCTTGGAGCCAGCCGGTAGTGGAGATACGCAGTATTTT.

This chain uses TRBV7-2 with TRBJ1-1; no reliable D call. Germline lookup yields CDR1 SGHTA and CDR2 FQGNSA. The length of the CDR3 is 14 residues. V was cut by 5 bases and J by 1 base, with 11 bases left in between. The CDR3 sequence is CASSVDWANTEAFF. The DNA for the CDR3 is TGTGCCAGCAGCGTGGACTGGGCGAACACTGAAGCTTTCTTT.

This clonotype was counted many times. V gene TRBV7-2 combines with J gene TRBJ1-5; D not certain. CDR1 is SGHTA and CDR2 is FQGNSA in the germline V gene. This CDR3 spans 15 amino acids. Trimming cost V 5 bases and J 1 base, with 12 bases left between them. The CDR3 nucleotides read TGTGCCAGCAGCCCCGAGTGGACGAGCAATCAGCCCCAGCATTTT. This translates into CASSPEWTSNQPQHF.

This clonotype showed up just a few times. The V gene is TRBV18, the J gene TRBJ1-1, with 11 positions matching TRBD1. The CDR3 extends over 15 amino acids. Germline V gene lookup returns CDR1 KGHSH and CDR2 LQKENI. Unmatched junction bases numbered 1, after V lost 4 bases and J lost 0 bases. For the CDR3, the DNA is TGTGCCAGCTCACGGGACAGGGGGATGAACACTGAAGCTTTCTTT. Translated, it gives CASSRDRGMNTEAFF.

The chain joins TRBV7-9 to TRBJ2-6, with D uncertain. The CDR3 runs 16 residues. V lost 3 bases to trimming and J lost 0 bases, with 9 bases between them. The germline CDR1 and CDR2 sequences are SEHNR and FQNEAQ (reference sequence). In DNA form, the CDR3 reads TGTGCCAGCAGCTTCGGGCAAAGCTCTGGGGCCAACGTCCTGACTTTC. Encoded protein: CASSFGQSSGANVLTF. Using reference TRBV7-9 and TRBJ2-6 for the parts outside the CDR3, the full variable domain is DTGVSQNPRHKITKRGQNVTFRCDPISEHNRLYWYRQTLGQGPEFLTYFQNEAQLEKSRLLSDRFSAERPKGSFSTLEIQRTEQGDSAMYLCASSFGQSSGANVLTFGAGSRLTVL.